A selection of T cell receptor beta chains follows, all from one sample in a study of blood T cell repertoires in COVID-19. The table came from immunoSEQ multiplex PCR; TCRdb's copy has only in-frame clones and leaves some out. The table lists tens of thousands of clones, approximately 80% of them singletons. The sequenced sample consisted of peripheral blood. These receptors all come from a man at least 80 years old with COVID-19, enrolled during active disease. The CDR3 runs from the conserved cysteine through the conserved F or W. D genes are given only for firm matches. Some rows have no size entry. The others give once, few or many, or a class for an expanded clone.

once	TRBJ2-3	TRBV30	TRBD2	TGTGCCTGGAGTAAAGGGCTAGCGGGAGATACGCAGTATTTT	CAWSKGLAGDTQYF
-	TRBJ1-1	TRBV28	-	TGTGCCAGCAGTACCCGCGACAAGTACACTGAAGCTTTCTTT	CASSTRDKYTEAFF
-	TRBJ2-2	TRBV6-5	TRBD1	TGTGCCAGCAAGCCGACAGGGGTCACCGGGGAGCTGTTTTTT	CASKPTGVTGELFF
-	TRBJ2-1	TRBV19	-	TGTGCCAGTAGTATTAGGAGGGAGTACGAGGCCCCCAATGAGCAGTTCTTC	CASSIRREYEAPNEQFF
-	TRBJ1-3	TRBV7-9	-	TGTGCCAGCAGCTTAGATAGCGTATCCCTCTCTGGAAACACCATATATTTT	CASSLDSVSLSGNTIYF
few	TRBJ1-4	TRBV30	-	TGTGCCTGGAGTCCAGGACAGTGGAGGCTAAAACTGTTTTTT	CAWSPGQWRLKLFF
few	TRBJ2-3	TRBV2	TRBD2	TGTGCCAGCAGATTAGCGGGGGGGCCGGATACGCAGTATTTT	CASRLAGGPDTQYF
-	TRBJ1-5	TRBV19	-	TGTGCCAGTAGTACGGGACATCACAATCAGCCCCAGCATTTT	CASSTGHHNQPQHF
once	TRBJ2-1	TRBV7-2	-	TGTGCCAGCAGCTTGACAGTAGCATCATCCAGGCCTGAGCAGTTCTTC	CASSLTVASSRPEQFF
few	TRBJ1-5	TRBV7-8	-	TGTGCCAGCAGCTTGGGATCGGGGGGAGCGAATCAGCCCCAGCATTTT	CASSLGSGGANQPQHF
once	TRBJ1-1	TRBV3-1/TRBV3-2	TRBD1	TGTGCCAGCAGCCAATCCGGGACAGGGTTTACGGTGAACACTGAAGCTTTCTTT	CASSQSGTGFTVNTEAFF
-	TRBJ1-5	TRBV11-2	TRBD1	TGTGCCAGCAGCTTAGATGGGACCGGGACAGCGAGCAATCAGCCCCAGCATTTT	CASSLDGTGTASNQPQHF
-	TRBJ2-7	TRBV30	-	TGTGCCTGGAGTTCTCCAGCTGGACACAGCTCCTACGAGCAGTACTTC	CAWSSPAGHSSYEQYF
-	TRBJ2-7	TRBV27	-	TGTGCCAGCAGCCCCTCGCCCCAGGGTATGGCCTACGAGCAGTACTTC	CASSPSPQGMAYEQYF
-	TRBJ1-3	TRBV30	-	TGTGCCTGGAGACCGGGGTCTGGAAACACCATATATTTT	CAWRPGSGNTIYF
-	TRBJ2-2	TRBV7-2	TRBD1	TGTGCCAGCAGGTCGGGACAGGCCTTACTCGGGGAGCTGTTTTTT	CASRSGQALLGELFF
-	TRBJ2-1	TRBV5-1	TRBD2	TGCGCCAGCAGCTTTACTAGCGGGACTAACAATGAGCAGTTCTTC	CASSFTSGTNNEQFF
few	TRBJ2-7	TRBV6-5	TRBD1	TGTGCCAGCAGCGAGACAGGGGAATACGAGCAGTACTTC	CASSETGEYEQYF
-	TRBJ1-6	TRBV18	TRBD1	TGTGCCAGCTCACCAACGGGGACAGGGGGCGCGGGAATCTCACCCCTCCACTTT	CASSPTGTGGAGISPLHF
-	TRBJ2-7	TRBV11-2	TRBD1	TGTGCCAGCAGCTTAGGCGCACAGGGGCGGTACGAGCAGTACTTC	CASSLGAQGRYEQYF
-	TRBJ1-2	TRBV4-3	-	TGCGCCAGCAGCCTCAAGATGGGGGCGGGCAGGGGCGATAACTATGGCTACACCTTC	CASSLKMGAGRGDNYGYTF
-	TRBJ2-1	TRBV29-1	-	TGCAGCGTTGAATGGGCTACGGATGAGCAGTTCTTC	CSVEWATDEQFF
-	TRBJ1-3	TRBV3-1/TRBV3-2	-	TGTGCCAGCAGCCAAGGGAGGCATCCCATCGCGAACACCATATATTTT	CASSQGRHPIANTIYF
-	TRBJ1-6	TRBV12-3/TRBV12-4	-	TGTGCCAGCAGTCCCAGGGGCGGTTCACCCCTCCACTTT	CASSPRGGSPLHF
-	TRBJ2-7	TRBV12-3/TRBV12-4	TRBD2	TGTGCCAGCAGTCCGGGACTAGAACACGAGCAGTACTTC	CASSPGLEHEQYF
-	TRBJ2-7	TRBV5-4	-	TGTGCCAGCAGCTTGGCCGGGGCGGGACTGGGCTACGAGCAGTACTTC	CASSLAGAGLGYEQYF
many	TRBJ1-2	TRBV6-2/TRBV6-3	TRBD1	TGTGCCAGCAGCCCAGCGACAGGGGACTATGGCTACACCTTC	CASSPATGDYGYTF
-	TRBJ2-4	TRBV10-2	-	TGCGCCAGCAATCTACCGGGACACCTAGCCAAAAACATTCAGTACTTC	CASNLPGHLAKNIQYF
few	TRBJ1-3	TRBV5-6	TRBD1	TGTGCCAGCAGCTTGCCGGCAGGGGGTGGAAACACCATATATTTT	CASSLPAGGGNTIYF
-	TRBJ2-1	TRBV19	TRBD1	TGTGCCAGTAGTCCCGGGACAGGGGGGTACAATGAGCAGTTCTTC	CASSPGTGGYNEQFF
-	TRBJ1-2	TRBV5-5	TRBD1	TGTGCCAGCAGCTGGATTAGGGGACAGAACTATGGCTACACCTTC	CASSWIRGQNYGYTF
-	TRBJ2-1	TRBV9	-	TGTGCCAGCAGCGTAGGGGGGCCTTGGGATGAGCAGTTCTTC	CASSVGGPWDEQFF
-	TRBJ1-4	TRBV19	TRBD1	TGTGCCAGTACTGGGGGAACGACGGGACAGGGAGCTAATGAAAAACTGTTTTTT	CASTGGTTGQGANEKLFF
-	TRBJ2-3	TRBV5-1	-	TGCGCCAGCAGCTTAGGAGGTGTCGTCACAGATACGCAGTATTTT	CASSLGGVVTDTQYF
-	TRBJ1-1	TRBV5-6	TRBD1	TGTGCCAGCAGCGCGCGGGACAGGGGGCTCGGTGGCACTGAAGCTTTCTTT	CASSARDRGLGGTEAFF
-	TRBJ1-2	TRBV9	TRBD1	TGTGCCAGCAGCGCTCAAAGAGACAGGGGCGGGGAGGACTATGGCTACACCTTC	CASSAQRDRGGEDYGYTF
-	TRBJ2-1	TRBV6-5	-	TGTGCCAGCAGGCCCCCGGGGGACTGGGAGCAGTTCTTC	CASRPPGDWEQFF
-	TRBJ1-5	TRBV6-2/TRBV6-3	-	TGTGCCAGCAGTTACTACAGGGAGCAGCCCCAGCATTTT	CASSYYREQPQHF
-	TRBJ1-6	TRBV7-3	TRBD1	TGTGCCAGCAGCCTCCGGGGGACAGCTTCACCCCTCCACTTT	CASSLRGTASPLHF
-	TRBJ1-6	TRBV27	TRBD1	TGTGCCAGCAGTTTAAACAGGGGACAGTCCCCCCTCCACTTT	CASSLNRGQSPLHF
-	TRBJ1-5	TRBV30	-	TGTGCCTGGAGTGTACGGGCTGGGCGGGGCAATCAGCCCCAGCATTTT	CAWSVRAGRGNQPQHF
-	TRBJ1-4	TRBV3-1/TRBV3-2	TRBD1	TGTGCCAGCAGCCAAGATGGGGCAGGGGGCAAAGGACTGTTTTTT	CASSQDGAGGKGLFF